The sequence of this T cell receptor beta chain was determined in a study of cytomegalovirus exposure and HLA in healthy donors. About the study: An early release of data contained 70 million to 95 million unique TCRs, which came from HLA-typed donors.

Worth noting for this clone: Its antigen is currently unknown.

Study-wide findings and caveats: When analyzed later, a missense DCLRE1C variant was found to be linked to TCR beta V- and J-gene trimming. The classifier, whose performance was assessed in both the original and validation cohorts, reportedly diagnosed cytomegalovirus status with high specificity and sensitivity. A list of about 180 TCR beta chains associated with cytomegalovirus was given.

The CDR3 has 14 residues. V trimming: 5 bases; J trimming: 7 bases; junction bases outside the gene matches: 5. Germline CDR1 and CDR2: SEHNR and FQNEAQ (reference sequence). 13 Jbeta primers and 60 Vbeta primers were used for the PCR. Here immunoSEQ multiplex PCR was the method, and the copy in TCRdb shows in-frame clones only, minus some. The sample lists roughly 220,000 clones, approximately 81% occurring once. The chain employs TRBV7-9 and TRBJ2-1; the match to TRBD2 covers 10 bases. This TCR derives from a man aged 30 to 45 in good health and CMV-seronegative. What was sequenced was PBMCs. The CDR3 loop is CASSQRGGFNEQFF. The CDR3 bases are TGTGCCAGCAGCCAGCGGGGGGGATTTAATGAGCAGTTCTTC.